Sequencing of this TCR beta chain was carried out in a study of T cells in Graves' hyperthyroidism and ophthalmopathy. Amplification yielded TCR beta CDR3 regions, with RNA transcripts as the source. HTBI primers drove first-round RT-PCR of the TCR CDR3. Each CDR3 protein is one row after TCRdb ran MiXCR on the multiplex PCR reads. The profile shows 600,000 to 850,000 distinct CDR3 sequences, around 20% of them singletons. The blood specimen was taken at initial hyperthyroidism diagnosis, before any ophthalmopathy symptoms. V trimming: 6 bases; J trimming: 5 bases; junction bases outside the gene matches: 6. The CDR3 has 13 amino acids. CDR1 is MNHEY and CDR2 is SMNVEV in the germline V gene (reference sequence). This clonotype was picked up a small number of times. No antigen is known for it. Overall study findings and caveats: The model identified upcoming ophthalmopathy a median approximately six months ahead of onset. The blood repertoire included most of the expanded thyroid clonotypes above 0.001.

The sequence derives from a woman aged 50 to 60 with Graves' hyperthyroidism that later progressed to Graves' ophthalmopathy. The chain carries TRBV27 and TRBJ1-2; TRBD1 matches at 7 bases. The sample consisted of blood. DNA of the CDR3: TGTGCCAGCAGAAACCGGGACAGATATGGCTACACCTTC. Amino acids: CASRNRDRYGYTF.